A selection of T cell receptor beta chains follows, all from one sample in a study of T-cell reconstitution after alpha-beta-depleted transplantation in children. MiXCR, run by TCRdb on the PCR reads, gives a single entry per CDR3 protein. Of about 980,000 distinct CDR3 sequences in the sample, about 31% were seen once. The material sequenced was PBMCs, mostly from graft donor cells, taken 360 days after TCRalphabeta/CD19-depleted stem cell transplant. These receptors originate from a boy less than two years old who had a stem cell transplant for SCID, so the T cells may come from the graft donor. CDR3s include the opening cysteine and the closing phenylalanine or tryptophan. A D gene is named only where the DNA matches it firmly. The size of a clone is reported for some rows only, either as once, few or many, or as a class for expanded clones.

j_call d_call clone_size v_call cdr3_aa
TRBJ2-7 TRBD1 NA TRBV3-1 CASSPPSRTGGYEQYF
TRBJ2-3 TRBD2 few TRBV4-1 CASSRESGGASTDTQYF
TRBJ2-1 NA few TRBV20-1 CSPPGRGHLYNEQFF
TRBJ2-1 NA NA TRBV5-5 CASSTGFYNEQFF
TRBJ1-3 NA few TRBV4-3 CASSQNSRWDTIYF
TRBJ2-3 NA NA TRBV4-1 CASSSPLGGLPTDTQYF
TRBJ1-5 NA NA TRBV7-6 CASSLRQNQPQHF
TRBJ2-5 NA many TRBV2 CASTGPGETQYF
TRBJ2-1 TRBD2 NA TRBV29-1 CSVEPPLAGGPHEQFF
TRBJ1-1 NA few TRBV4-1 CASSQSGNTEAFF
NA TRBD2 NA TRBV5-1 CASSSGLAGGRIHEQFF
TRBJ2-7 NA few TRBV10-3 CAIARRDEQYF
TRBJ2-3 TRBD2 few TRBV7-3 CASSSRGGDTDTQYF
TRBJ2-6 NA few TRBV7-2 CASSYRYSGANVLTF
TRBJ2-7 NA NA TRBV7-2 CASSLVGARWEQYF
TRBJ1-3 TRBD1 few TRBV5-1 CASSPRPGTGVEGNTIYF
TRBJ2-6 NA NA TRBV4-2 CASSQADTHSGANVLTF